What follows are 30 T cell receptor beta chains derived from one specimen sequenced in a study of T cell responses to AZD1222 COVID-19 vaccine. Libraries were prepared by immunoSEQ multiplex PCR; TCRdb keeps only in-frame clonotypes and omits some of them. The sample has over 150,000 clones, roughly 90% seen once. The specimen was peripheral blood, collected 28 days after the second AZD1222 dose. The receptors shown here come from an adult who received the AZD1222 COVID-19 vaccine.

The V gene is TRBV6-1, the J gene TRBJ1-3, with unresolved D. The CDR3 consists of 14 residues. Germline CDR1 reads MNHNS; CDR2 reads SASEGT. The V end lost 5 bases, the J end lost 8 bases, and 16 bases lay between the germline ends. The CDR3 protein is CASSFQTPIHTIYF. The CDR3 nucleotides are TGTGCCAGCAGTTTCCAGACCCCAATACACACCATATATTTT.

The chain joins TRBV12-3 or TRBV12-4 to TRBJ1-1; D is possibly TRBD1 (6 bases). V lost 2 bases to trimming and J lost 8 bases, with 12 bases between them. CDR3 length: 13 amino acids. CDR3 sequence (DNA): TGTGCCAGCAGTTTAAGCGGGGGCGGGGAAGCTTTCTTT. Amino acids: CASSLSGGGEAFF.

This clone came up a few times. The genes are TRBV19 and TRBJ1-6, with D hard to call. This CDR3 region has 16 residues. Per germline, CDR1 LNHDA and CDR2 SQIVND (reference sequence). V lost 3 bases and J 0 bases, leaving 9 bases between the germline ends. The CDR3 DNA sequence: TGTGCCAGTAGTATGGTCGCGAGCTCCTATAATTCACCCCTCCACTTT. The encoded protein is CASSMVASSYNSPLHF.

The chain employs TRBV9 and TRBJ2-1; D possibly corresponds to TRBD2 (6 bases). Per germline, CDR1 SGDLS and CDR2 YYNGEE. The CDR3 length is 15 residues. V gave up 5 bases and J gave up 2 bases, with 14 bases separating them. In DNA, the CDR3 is TGTGCCAGCAGTAGTCTAGCGCATCCCTACAATGAGCAGTTCTTC. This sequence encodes CASSSLAHPYNEQFF.

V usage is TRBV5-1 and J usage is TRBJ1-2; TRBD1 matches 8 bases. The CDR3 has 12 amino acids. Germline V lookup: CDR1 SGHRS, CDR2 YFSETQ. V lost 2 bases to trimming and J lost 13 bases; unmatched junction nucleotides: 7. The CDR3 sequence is CASSLPGGAGTF. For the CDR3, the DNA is TGCGCCAGCAGCTTACCAGGGGGCGCAGGCACCTTC.

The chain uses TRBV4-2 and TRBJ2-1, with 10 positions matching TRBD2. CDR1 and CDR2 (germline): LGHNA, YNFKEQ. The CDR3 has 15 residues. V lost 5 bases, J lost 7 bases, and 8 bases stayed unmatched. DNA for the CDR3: TGTGCCAGCAGCAGGGGGAGCGGGGGGGATAATGAGCAGTTCTTC. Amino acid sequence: CASSRGSGGDNEQFF.

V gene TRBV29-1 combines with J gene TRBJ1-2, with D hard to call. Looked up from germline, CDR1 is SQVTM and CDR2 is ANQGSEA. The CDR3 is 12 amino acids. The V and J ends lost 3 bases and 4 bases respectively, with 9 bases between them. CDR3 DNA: TGCAGCGTTGACGTCCGCAGCTATGGCTACACCTTC. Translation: CSVDVRSYGYTF.

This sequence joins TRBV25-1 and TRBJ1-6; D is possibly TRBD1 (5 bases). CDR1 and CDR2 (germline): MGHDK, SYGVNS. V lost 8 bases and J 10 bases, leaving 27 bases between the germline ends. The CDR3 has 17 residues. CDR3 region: CASRDLGTGRPQSPLHF. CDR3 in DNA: TGTGCCAGCCGAGACCTCGGGACGGGGAGACCTCAATCACCCCTCCACTTT.

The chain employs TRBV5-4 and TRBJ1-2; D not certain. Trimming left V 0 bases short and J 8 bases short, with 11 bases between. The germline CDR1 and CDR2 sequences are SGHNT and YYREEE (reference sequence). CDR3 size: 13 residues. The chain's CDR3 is CASSLESGYGYTF. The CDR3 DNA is TGTGCCAGCAGCTTGGAATCCGGGTACGGCTACACCTTC.

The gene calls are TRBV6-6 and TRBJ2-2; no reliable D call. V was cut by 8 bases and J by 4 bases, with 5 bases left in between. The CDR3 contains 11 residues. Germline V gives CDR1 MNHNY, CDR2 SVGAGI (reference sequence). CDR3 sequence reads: CASGVTGELFF. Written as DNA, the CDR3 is TGTGCCAGCGGGGTCACCGGGGAGCTGTTTTTT.

CDR3 sequence reads: CASSSARGGNTEAFF. The CDR3 DNA is TGTGCCAGCAGCTCCGCTCGGGGGGGGAACACTGAAGCTTTCTTT. V and J are TRBV5-4 and TRBJ1-1, with TRBD1 as a possible D gene (5 bases). CDR1 is SGHNT, CDR2 YYREEE, per germline (reference sequence). V shed 3 bases and J shed 1 base, with 13 bases lying between them. The CDR3 has 15 residues. The complete variable domain, with remaining parts taken from reference TRBV5-4 and TRBJ1-1, reads ETGVTQSPTHLIKTRGQQVTLRCSSQSGHNTVSWYQQALGQGPQFIFQYYREEENGRGNFPPRFSGLQFPNYSSELNVNALELDDSALYLCASSSARGGNTEAFFGQGTRLTVV.

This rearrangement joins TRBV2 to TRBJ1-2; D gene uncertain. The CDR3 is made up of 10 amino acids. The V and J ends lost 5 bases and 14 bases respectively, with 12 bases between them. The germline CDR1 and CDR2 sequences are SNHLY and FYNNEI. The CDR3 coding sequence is TGTGCCAGCAGTCGTGAGGGATCTACCTTC. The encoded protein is CASSREGSTF.

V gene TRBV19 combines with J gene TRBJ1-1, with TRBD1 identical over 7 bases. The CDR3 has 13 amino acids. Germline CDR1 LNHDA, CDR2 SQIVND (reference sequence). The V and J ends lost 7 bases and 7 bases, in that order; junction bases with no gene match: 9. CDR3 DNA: TGTGCCAGTACAGGGGGTAGGCTCTTTGAAGCTTTCTTT. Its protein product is CASTGGRLFEAFF.

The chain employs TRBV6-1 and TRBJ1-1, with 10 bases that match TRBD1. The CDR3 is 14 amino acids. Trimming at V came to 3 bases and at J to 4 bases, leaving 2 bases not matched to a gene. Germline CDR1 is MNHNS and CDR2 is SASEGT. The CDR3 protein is CASSEGTGVTEAFF. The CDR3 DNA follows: TGTGCCAGCAGTGAGGGGACAGGGGTCACTGAAGCTTTCTTT.

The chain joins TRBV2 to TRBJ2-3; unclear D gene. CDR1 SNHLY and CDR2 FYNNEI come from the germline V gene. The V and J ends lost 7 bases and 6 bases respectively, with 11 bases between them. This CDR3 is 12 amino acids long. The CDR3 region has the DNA TGTGCCAGCACTGTCGGTTTGGATACGCAGTATTTT. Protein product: CASTVGLDTQYF.

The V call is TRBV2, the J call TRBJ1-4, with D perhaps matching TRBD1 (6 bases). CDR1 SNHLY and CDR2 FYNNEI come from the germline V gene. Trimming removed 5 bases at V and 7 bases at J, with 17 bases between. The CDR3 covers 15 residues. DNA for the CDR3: TGTGCCAGCAGTCTCATCAGGGGAGTCGCTGAAAAACTGTTTTTT. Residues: CASSLIRGVAEKLFF. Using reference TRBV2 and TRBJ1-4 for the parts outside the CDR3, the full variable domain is EPEVTQTPSHQVTQMGQEVILRCVPISNHLYFYWYRQILGQKVEFLVSFYNNEISEKSEIFDDQFSVERPDGSNFTLKIRSTKLEDSAMYFCASSLIRGVAEKLFFGSGTQLSVL.

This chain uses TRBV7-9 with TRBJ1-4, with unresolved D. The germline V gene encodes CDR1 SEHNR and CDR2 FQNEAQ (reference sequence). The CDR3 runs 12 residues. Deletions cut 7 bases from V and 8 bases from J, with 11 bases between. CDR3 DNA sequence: TGTGCCAGCAAGTTCCTGGAGGAAAAACTGTTTTTT. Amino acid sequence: CASKFLEEKLFF.

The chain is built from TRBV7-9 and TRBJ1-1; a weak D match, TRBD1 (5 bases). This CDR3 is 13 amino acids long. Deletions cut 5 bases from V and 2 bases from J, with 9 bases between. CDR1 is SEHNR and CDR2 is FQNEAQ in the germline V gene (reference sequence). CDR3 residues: CASSIQGNTEAFF. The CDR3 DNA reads TGTGCCAGCAGCATCCAGGGAAACACTGAAGCTTTCTTT.

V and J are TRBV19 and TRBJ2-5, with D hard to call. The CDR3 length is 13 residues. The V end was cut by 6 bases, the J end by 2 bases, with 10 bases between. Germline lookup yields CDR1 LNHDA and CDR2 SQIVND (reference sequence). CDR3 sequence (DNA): TGTGCCAGTAGCCCTATGACGCAAGAGACCCAGTACTTC. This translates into CASSPMTQETQYF.

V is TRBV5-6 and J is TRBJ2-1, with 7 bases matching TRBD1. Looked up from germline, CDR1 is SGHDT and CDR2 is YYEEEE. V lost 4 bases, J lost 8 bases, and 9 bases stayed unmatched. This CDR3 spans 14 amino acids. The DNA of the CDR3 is TGTGCCAGCAGCGCACAGGGGATACAAGATGAGCAGTTCTTC. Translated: CASSAQGIQDEQFF.

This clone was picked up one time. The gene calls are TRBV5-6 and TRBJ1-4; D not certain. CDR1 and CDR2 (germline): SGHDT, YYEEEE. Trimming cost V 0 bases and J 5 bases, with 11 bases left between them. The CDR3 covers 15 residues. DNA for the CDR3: TGTGCCAGCAGCTTGGGGAGGACCAGAAATGAAAAACTGTTTTTT. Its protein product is CASSLGRTRNEKLFF.

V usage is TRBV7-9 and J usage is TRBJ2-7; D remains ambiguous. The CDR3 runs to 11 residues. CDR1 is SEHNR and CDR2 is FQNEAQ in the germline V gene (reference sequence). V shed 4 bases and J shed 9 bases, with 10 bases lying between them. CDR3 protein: CASSSNLGQYF. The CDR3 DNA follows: TGTGCCAGCAGCTCGAACCTGGGGCAGTACTTC.

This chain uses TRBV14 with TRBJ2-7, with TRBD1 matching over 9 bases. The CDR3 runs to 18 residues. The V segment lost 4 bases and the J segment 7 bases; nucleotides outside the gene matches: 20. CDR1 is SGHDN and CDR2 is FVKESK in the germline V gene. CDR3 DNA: TGTGCCAGCAGCCGACGGCAAATATACAGGGGGCCACATGGGGAGCAGTACTTC. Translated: CASSRRQIYRGPHGEQYF.

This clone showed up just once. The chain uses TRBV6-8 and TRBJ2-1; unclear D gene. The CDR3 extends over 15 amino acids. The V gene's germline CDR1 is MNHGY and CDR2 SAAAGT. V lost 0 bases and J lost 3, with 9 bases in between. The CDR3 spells CASSYSGSHYNEQFF. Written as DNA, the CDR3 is TGTGCCAGCAGTTACTCAGGGTCTCACTACAATGAGCAGTTCTTC.

The CDR3 spells CASRPDSTSRGTGELFF. DNA of the CDR3: TGTGCCAGCAGGCCGGACAGTACGTCGAGGGGTACCGGGGAGCTGTTTTTT. The chain combines TRBV7-6 with TRBJ2-2; D might be TRBD1 (6 bases). There are 17 residues in the CDR3. CDR1 SGHVS and CDR2 FNYEAQ come from the germline V gene. V shed 6 bases and J shed 5 bases, with 22 bases lying between them.

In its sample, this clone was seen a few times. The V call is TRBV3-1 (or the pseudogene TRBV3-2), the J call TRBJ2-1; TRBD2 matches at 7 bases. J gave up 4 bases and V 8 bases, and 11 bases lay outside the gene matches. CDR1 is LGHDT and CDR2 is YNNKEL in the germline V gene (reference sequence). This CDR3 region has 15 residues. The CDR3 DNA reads TGTGCCAGCGGGTTAGGGCGGGGGATATACAATGAGCAGTTCTTC. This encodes CASGLGRGIYNEQFF.

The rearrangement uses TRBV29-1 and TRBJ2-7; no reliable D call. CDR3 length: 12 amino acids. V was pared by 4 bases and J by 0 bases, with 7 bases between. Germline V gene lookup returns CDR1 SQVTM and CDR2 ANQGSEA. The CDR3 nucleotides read TGCAGCGTTGGGCGAAGCTCCTACGAGCAGTACTTC. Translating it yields CSVGRSSYEQYF.

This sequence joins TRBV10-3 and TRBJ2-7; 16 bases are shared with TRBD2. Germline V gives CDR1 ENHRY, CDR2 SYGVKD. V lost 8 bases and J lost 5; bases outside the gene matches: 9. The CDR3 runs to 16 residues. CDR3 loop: CAIAGTSGGALDEQYF. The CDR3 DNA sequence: TGTGCCATCGCCGGGACTAGCGGGGGGGCCCTGGACGAGCAGTACTTC.

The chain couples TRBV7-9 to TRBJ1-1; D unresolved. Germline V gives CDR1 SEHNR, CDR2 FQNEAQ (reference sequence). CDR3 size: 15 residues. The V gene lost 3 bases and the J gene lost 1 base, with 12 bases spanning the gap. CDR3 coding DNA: TGTGCCAGCAGCTTTCAGGCCAACTCGAACACTGAAGCTTTCTTT. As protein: CASSFQANSNTEAFF.

CDR3: CASNRVNQPQHF. CDR3 sequence (DNA): TGTGCCAGTAACAGGGTTAATCAGCCCCAGCATTTT. V gene TRBV19 combines with J gene TRBJ1-5, with D perhaps TRBD1 (6 bases). This CDR3 has 12 amino acids. Looked up from germline, CDR1 is LNHDA and CDR2 is SQIVND (reference sequence). V lost 7 bases and J 4 bases, leaving 8 bases between the germline ends. Looking up the rest from reference TRBV19 and TRBJ1-5 gives the full variable domain: DGGITQSPKYLFRKEGQNVTLSCEQNLNHDAMYWYRQDPGQGLRLIYYSQIVNDFQKGDIAEGYSVSREKKESFPLTVTSAQKNPTAFYLCASNRVNQPQHFGDGTRLSIL.